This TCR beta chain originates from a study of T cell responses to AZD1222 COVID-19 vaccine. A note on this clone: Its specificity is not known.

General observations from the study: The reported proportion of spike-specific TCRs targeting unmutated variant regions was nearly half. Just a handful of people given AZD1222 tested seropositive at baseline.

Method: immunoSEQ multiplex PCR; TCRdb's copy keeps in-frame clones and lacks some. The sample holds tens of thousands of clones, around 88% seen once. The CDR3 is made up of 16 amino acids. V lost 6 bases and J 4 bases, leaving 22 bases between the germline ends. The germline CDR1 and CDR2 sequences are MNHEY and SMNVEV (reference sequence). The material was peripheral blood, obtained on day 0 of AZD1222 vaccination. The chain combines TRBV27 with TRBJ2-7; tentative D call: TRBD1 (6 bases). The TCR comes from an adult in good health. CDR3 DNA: TGTGCCAGCAGCCGAAAACCCCGGGACACAAGATACGAGCAGTACTTC. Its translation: CASSRKPRDTRYEQYF.